Listed below are T cell receptor beta chains from one sample, sequenced in a study of blood T cell repertoires in COVID-19. Sequencing used immunoSEQ multiplex PCR; TCRdb keeps in-frame clones, though not all of them. The sample holds some 170,000 clones, around 84% seen once. The source material was peripheral blood. Every receptor here comes from a woman of 80 years or more with acute or convalescent COVID-19. The CDR3 runs from the conserved cysteine through the conserved F or W. The D gene is left open where the match is weak. A clone size is listed for some rows: how often the clone was seen (once, few, many), or a class if it is expanded.

D gene: .; clone size: .; J gene: TRBJ1-2; CDR3 length: 15; V gene: TRBV21-1; CDR3 protein: CASSHKRWYNYGYTF; CDR3 DNA: TGTGCCAGCAGCCACAAACGATGGTATAACTATGGCTACACCTTC
D gene: .; clone size: .; J gene: TRBJ1-6; CDR3 length: 12; V gene: TRBV6-5; CDR3 protein: CASSYRGSPLHF; CDR3 DNA: TGTGCCAGCAGTTACAGGGGATCACCCCTCCACTTT
D gene: TRBD1; clone size: few; J gene: TRBJ1-1; CDR3 length: 14; V gene: TRBV5-4; CDR3 protein: CASSRGQDHTEAFF; CDR3 DNA: TGTGCCAGCAGCAGGGGACAGGACCATACTGAAGCTTTCTTT
D gene: .; clone size: .; J gene: TRBJ1-5; CDR3 length: 17; V gene: TRBV1; CDR3 protein: CTSSQEDKRYSNQPQHF; CDR3 DNA: TGCACCAGCAGCCAAGAGGACAAGCGATATAGCAATCAGCCCCAGCATTTT
D gene: TRBD2; clone size: .; J gene: TRBJ2-1; CDR3 length: 15; V gene: TRBV14; CDR3 protein: CASSQGTSGLNEQFF; CDR3 DNA: TGTGCCAGCAGCCAAGGGACTAGCGGTCTCAATGAGCAGTTCTTC
D gene: TRBD2; clone size: .; J gene: TRBJ2-2; CDR3 length: 15; V gene: TRBV6-5; CDR3 protein: CASSPRGRADGELFF; CDR3 DNA: TGTGCCAGCAGCCCAAGAGGGAGGGCAGACGGGGAGCTGTTTTTT
D gene: .; clone size: .; J gene: TRBJ2-1; CDR3 length: 16; V gene: TRBV7-2; CDR3 protein: CASSPQGAGIYNEQFF; CDR3 DNA: TGTGCCAGCAGCCCTCAGGGAGCGGGTATATACAATGAGCAGTTCTTC
D gene: .; clone size: .; J gene: TRBJ2-7; CDR3 length: 14; V gene: TRBV18; CDR3 protein: CASSPGRYAYEQYF; CDR3 DNA: TGTGCCAGCTCACCAGGGAGGTATGCCTACGAGCAGTACTTC
D gene: .; clone size: once; J gene: TRBJ2-5; CDR3 length: 14; V gene: TRBV6-5; CDR3 protein: CASSYREGVGTQYF; CDR3 DNA: TGTGCCAGCAGTTACAGGGAAGGGGTAGGGACCCAGTACTTC
D gene: .; clone size: .; J gene: TRBJ2-5; CDR3 length: 16; V gene: TRBV3-1/TRBV3-2; CDR3 protein: CASSQNWGLSQETQYF; CDR3 DNA: TGTGCCAGCAGCCAAAACTGGGGACTGAGCCAAGAGACCCAGTACTTC
D gene: .; clone size: .; J gene: TRBJ1-2; CDR3 length: 14; V gene: TRBV27; CDR3 protein: CASSRQGTSYGYTF; CDR3 DNA: TGTGCCAGCAGTAGGCAGGGAACCTCCTATGGCTACACCTTC
D gene: .; clone size: .; J gene: TRBJ2-5; CDR3 length: 11; V gene: TRBV12-3/TRBV12-4; CDR3 protein: CASGTSVAQYF; CDR3 DNA: TGTGCCAGCGGGACATCCGTGGCCCAGTACTTC
D gene: .; clone size: .; J gene: TRBJ2-3; CDR3 length: 16; V gene: TRBV6-1; CDR3 protein: CASSVSVWQSTDTQYF; CDR3 DNA: TGTGCCAGCAGTGTATCCGTGTGGCAGAGCACAGATACGCAGTATTTT
D gene: .; clone size: .; J gene: TRBJ2-1; CDR3 length: 16; V gene: TRBV13; CDR3 protein: CASSLGRGARGNEQFF; CDR3 DNA: TGTGCCAGCAGCTTAGGCCGGGGGGCTAGGGGCAATGAGCAGTTCTTC
D gene: TRBD1; clone size: .; J gene: TRBJ1-3; CDR3 length: 15; V gene: TRBV2; CDR3 protein: CASSAQGALGNTIYF; CDR3 DNA: TGTGCCAGCAGTGCACAGGGGGCCTTAGGAAACACCATATATTTT
D gene: TRBD1; clone size: .; J gene: TRBJ2-7; CDR3 length: 14; V gene: TRBV10-3; CDR3 protein: CAISESTGSYEQYF; CDR3 DNA: TGTGCCATCAGTGAGTCGACAGGGTCCTACGAGCAGTACTTC
D gene: TRBD2; clone size: .; J gene: TRBJ2-1; CDR3 length: 16; V gene: TRBV11-3; CDR3 protein: CASSPGGTRTNNEQFF; CDR3 DNA: TGTGCCAGCAGCCCGGGGGGGACTCGGACTAACAATGAGCAGTTCTTC